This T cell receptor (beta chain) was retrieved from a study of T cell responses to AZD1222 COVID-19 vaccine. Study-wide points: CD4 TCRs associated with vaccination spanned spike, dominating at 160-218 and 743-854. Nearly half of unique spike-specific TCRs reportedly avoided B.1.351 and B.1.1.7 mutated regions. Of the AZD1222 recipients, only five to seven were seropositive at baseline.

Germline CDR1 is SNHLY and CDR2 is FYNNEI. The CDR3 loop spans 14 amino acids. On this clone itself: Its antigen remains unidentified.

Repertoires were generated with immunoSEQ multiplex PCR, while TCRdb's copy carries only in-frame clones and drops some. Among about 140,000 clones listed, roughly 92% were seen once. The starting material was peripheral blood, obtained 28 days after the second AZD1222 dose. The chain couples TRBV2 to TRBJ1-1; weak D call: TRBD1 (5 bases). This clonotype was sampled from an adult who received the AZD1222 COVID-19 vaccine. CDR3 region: CATQGDQAGTEAFF. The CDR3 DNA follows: TGTGCAACCCAGGGAGATCAGGCGGGCACTGAAGCTTTCTTT.